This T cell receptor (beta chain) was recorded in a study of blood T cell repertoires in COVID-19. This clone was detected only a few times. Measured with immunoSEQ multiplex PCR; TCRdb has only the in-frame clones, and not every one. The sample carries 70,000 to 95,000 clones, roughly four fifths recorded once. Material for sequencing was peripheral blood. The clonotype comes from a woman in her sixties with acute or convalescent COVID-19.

The CDR3 DNA reads as TGTGCCAGCAGCCAAGCGGTGAGCTCCTACAATGAGCAGTTCTTC. It translates to CASSQAVSSYNEQFF. V and J are TRBV7-3 and TRBJ2-1; D may be TRBD2 (5 bases). Germline lookup yields CDR1 SGHTA and CDR2 FQGTGA. V lost 5 bases to trimming and J lost 0 bases, with 11 bases between them. The CDR3 covers 15 residues.